This T cell receptor (beta chain) was retrieved from a study of shared clonotypes between healthy human individuals. Whole-study results and caveats: Naive subsets generally had larger estimated richness than memory subsets. Unshared clonotypes carried lower generation probabilities than those common to all four donors.

Assay runs were performed at deep level. Profiling relied on immunoSEQ multiplex PCR, and the TCRdb table lists in-frame clones only, not all of them. Among fewer than 2.5 million clones listed, roughly 93% were seen once. With respect to this clone: Its antigen is still unknown.

Looked up from germline, CDR1 is SGHTA and CDR2 is FQGTGA. CDR3 length: 16 residues. With 1 base removed from V and 2 bases from J, the gap between germline ends came to 11 bases. The receptor comes from a man between 18 and 35 years old in good health. Some clones in this sample may be carry-over from other donors' samples. Sequencing was done on a sample of naive CD4+ T cells from PBMCs. Documented subset: CD45RA+ positively selected. The genes are TRBV7-3 and TRBJ2-2, with D unresolved. DNA for the CDR3: TGTGCCAGCAGCTTAATCCCTACCTCCAACACCGGGGAGCTGTTTTTT. As protein: CASSLIPTSNTGELFF.